This TCR beta chain was captured by sequencing in a study of resident and recirculating memory T cells in vitiligo (dated by TCRdb to the late 2010s). With regard to the full study: The study took epidermis from shave biopsies of two lesional and two nonlesional sites, plus PBMCs, from each of a few stable vitiligo patients for TCR beta sequencing. Samples were homogenized without cell sorting just before genomic DNA extraction with the Qiagen DNeasy Blood & Tissue Kit. The human TCR beta sequencing was designed to test whether specific clones found in lesional vitiligo skin differed from the clones found in nonlesional skin and in blood.

The CDR3 runs 13 residues from the cysteine to the phenylalanine. The read is trimmed to its CDR3 DNA, 39 bases read in frame from base 1. V is shortened by 4 bases, J by 5 bases, and the region joining them spans 9 bases. The germline V gene yields SGDLS for CDR1 and YYNGEE for CDR2. Results and caveats for the whole study, not just this receptor: TCR sequences were not shared across biopsy sites or across patients, which suggests that different T cell clones infiltrate different lesions, a pattern described as private specificity. Overlap and correlation analysis found no significant repertoire overlap between any two biopsies, even biopsies from the same patient, apart from each lesion compared with itself. No unique dominant TCR clone was detected, and variation in clonality was observed among vitiligo lesions. Mechanistic studies in the future are needed to assess how much the detected T cell clones and the human Trm pools versus Tcm pools each contribute.

TCR beta chains were amplified from genomic DNA using the immunoSEQ hsTCRB kit. The immunoSEQ service ran the sequencing of the TCR beta libraries on an Illumina MiSeq instrument. In the source study's methods: Repertoire data were analyzed using the immunoSEQ Analyzer. Here the immuneACCESS table is served through TCRdb, limited to in-frame sequences with V and J called. Missing clones are a known gap in these copies; in checked studies unresolved V genes cover under half, and the rest lacks a known reason. V and J calls plus clone size are reproduced from that table; the DNA served to infer D and trimming. In all, the sample holds tens of thousands of clones, and about 90% of those were seen once. More than 5% of the sample goes to the ten largest clones. In regard to this clone: What antigen it recognizes has not been identified. Within one base of it there is no much larger clone, and no base qualities were kept.

Vitiligo was considered stable when no change in lesions had been observed over the previous 6 months. To qualify as stable, patients additionally needed to show no confetti depigmentation, which is a clinical sign of active vitiligo. Anyone who had been treated within the previous three months was excluded from the study. PBMCs were isolated from heparinized blood by Ficoll density gradient centrifugation and then flash-frozen. The receptor's source is a male donor with vitiligo. The specimen sequenced was blood. This chain is built from TRBV9 and TRBJ2-2, with the D gene call left open. CDR3 loop: CASSLAATGELFF. The bases are TGTGCCAGCAGCTTGGCCGCAACCGGGGAGCTGTTTTTT.